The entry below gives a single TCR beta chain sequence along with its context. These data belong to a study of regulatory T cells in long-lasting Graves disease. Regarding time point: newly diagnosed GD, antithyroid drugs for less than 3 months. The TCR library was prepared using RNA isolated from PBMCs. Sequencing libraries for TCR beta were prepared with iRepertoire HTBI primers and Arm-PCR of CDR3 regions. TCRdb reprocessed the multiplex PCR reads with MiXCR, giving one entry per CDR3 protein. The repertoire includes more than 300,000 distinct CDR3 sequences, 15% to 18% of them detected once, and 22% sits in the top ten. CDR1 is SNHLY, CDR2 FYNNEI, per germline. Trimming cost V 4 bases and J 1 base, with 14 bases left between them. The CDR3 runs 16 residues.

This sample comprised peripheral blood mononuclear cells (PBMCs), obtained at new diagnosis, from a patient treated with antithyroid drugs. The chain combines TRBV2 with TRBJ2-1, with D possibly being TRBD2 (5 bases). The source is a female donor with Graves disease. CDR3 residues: CASSVSFGDSYNEQFF. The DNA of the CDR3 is TGTGCCAGCAGTGTAAGCTTCGGGGATTCCTACAATGAGCAGTTCTTC.